This entry lists 14 T cell receptor beta chains sequenced from one sample in a study of untreated major depressive disorder. Study observations and caveats: TRBV05-01 (Vbeta 5.1) usage was higher in CD4+ T cells of depressed patients than controls.

Their cognate antigens are unknown. Clones were sequenced by immunoSEQ multiplex PCR, and TCRdb holds only the in-frame ones, with some missing. The sample lists about 19,000 clones; more than 85% were seen once. Sequenced sample: CD4+ T cells from PBMCs. Receptors originate from a woman aged 40 to 49 with major depressive disorder.

This chain links TRBV18 with TRBJ1-2; D remains ambiguous. Germline V lookup: CDR1 KGHSH, CDR2 LQKENI. The CDR3 is made up of 13 amino acids. Trimming left V 3 bases short and J 7 bases short, with 12 bases between. The CDR3 coding sequence is TGTGCCAGCTCACCGGGAGATATGGTTGGCTACACCTTC. This encodes CASSPGDMVGYTF. The full variable domain, with the rest looked up from reference TRBV18 and TRBJ1-2, is NAGVMQNPRHLVRRRGQEARLRCSPMKGHSHVYWYRQLPEEGLKFMVYLQKENIIDESGMPKERFSAEFPKEGPSILRIQQVVRGDSAAYFCASSPGDMVGYTFGSGTRLTVV.

The V gene is TRBV1, the J gene TRBJ2-1. TRBV1 is given as a pseudogene. This CDR3 spans 12 amino acids. CDR3 protein: CTSSLTRNEQFF. CDR3 bases: TGCACCAGCAGCTTGACCCGCAATGAGCAGTTCTTC.

The chain recombines TRBV25-1 with TRBJ2-3; D is uncertain. The CDR3 extends over 13 amino acids. Trimming took off 4 bases at V and 4 bases at J, with 9 bases between the two ends. Germline-derived CDR1 and CDR2 are MGHDK and SYGVNS. In DNA, the CDR3 is TGTGCCAGCAGTGCGGGTTTGGCAGATACGCAGTATTTT. It codes for CASSAGLADTQYF.

The gene calls are TRBV11-2 and TRBJ2-1, with D maybe TRBD2 (5 bases). The CDR3 spans 12 residues. Germline V CDR1 and CDR2: SGHAT, FQNNGV. Trimming shortened V by 6 bases and J by 4 bases, and 7 bases separated the two germline ends. CDR3 residues: CASSRGYNEQFF. CDR3 DNA sequence: TGTGCCAGCAGTCGCGGGTACAATGAGCAGTTCTTC.

The chain couples TRBV5-1 to TRBJ1-2; 8 positions agree with TRBD1. The V and J ends lost 0 bases and 7 bases, in that order; junction bases with no gene match: 5. Per germline, CDR1 SGHRS and CDR2 YFSETQ. This CDR3 contains 14 residues. The CDR3 region has the DNA TGCGCCAGCAGCTTGGAGCAGGGGGCGCGTGGCTACACCTTC. Translation: CASSLEQGARGYTF.

The V and J genes are TRBV19 and TRBJ1-5; 9 bases are shared with TRBD1. The CDR3 totals 17 residues. Germline CDR1 is LNHDA and CDR2 is SQIVND (reference sequence). The V gene end was trimmed by 4 bases and the J gene end by 1 base; junction bases not matched to a gene: 8. CDR3 in amino acids: CASSTNRQGGSNQPQHF. The CDR3 region has the DNA TGTGCCAGTAGTACAAACCGACAGGGGGGGAGCAATCAGCCCCAGCATTTT.

The rearrangement uses TRBV19 and TRBJ2-7; D perhaps matches TRBD2 (5 bases). With 6 bases removed from V and 0 bases from J, the gap between germline ends came to 12 bases. The CDR3 extends over 14 amino acids. CDR1 and CDR2 from the germline V gene are LNHDA and SQIVND (reference sequence). The CDR3 DNA reads as TGTGCCAGTAGCTCCGGGATAGGCTCCTACGAGCAGTACTTC. Its translation is CASSSGIGSYEQYF.

The V and J genes are TRBV10-3 and TRBJ2-4, with a weak D call TRBD2 (6 bases). Deletions cut 2 bases from V and 7 bases from J, with 9 bases between. This CDR3 spans 13 amino acids. CDR1 and CDR2 from the germline V gene are ENHRY and SYGVKD. DNA for the CDR3: TGTGCCATCAGTGAGGCGGGGCGGAACATTCAGTACTTC. This gives the protein CAISEAGRNIQYF.

J is TRBJ1-3 and V is TRBV6-5, with unresolved D. V was cut by 0 bases and J by 0 bases, with 9 bases left in between. This CDR3 has 16 residues. CDR1 and CDR2 (germline): MNHEY, SVGAGI. Here the CDR3 reads CASSYSSVSSGNTIYF. As DNA, the CDR3 is TGTGCCAGCAGTTACTCGAGTGTCAGCTCTGGAAACACCATATATTTT.

The chain joins TRBV25-1 to TRBJ2-7; perhaps TRBD1 as D (5 bases). The germline CDR1 and CDR2 sequences are MGHDK and SYGVNS. CDR3 size: 13 residues. V lost 9 bases, J lost 1 base, and 13 bases lay in between. CDR3 in DNA: TGTGCCAGTCGGCCGACAGCTTCCTACGAGCAGTACTTC. This gives the protein CASRPTASYEQYF.

This rearrangement joins TRBV9 to TRBJ1-1; D gene unclear. V was shortened by 2 bases and J by 11 bases, with 13 bases between the two germline ends. The CDR3 has 12 amino acids. CDR1 and CDR2 (germline): SGDLS, YYNGEE. The CDR3: CASSVGSGKAFF. CDR3 in DNA: TGTGCCAGCAGCGTCGGGTCGGGGAAGGCTTTCTTT. The full variable domain, rest sourced from reference TRBV9 and TRBJ1-1, is DSGVTQTPKHLITATGQRVTLRCSPRSGDLSVYWYQQSLDQGLQFLIQYYNGEERAKGNILERFSAQQFPDLHSELNLSSLELGDSALYFCASSVGSGKAFFGQGTRLTVV.

Only one count was recorded for this clone. The gene calls are TRBV9 and TRBJ2-3; no clear D gene. Germline CDR1 reads SGDLS; CDR2 reads YYNGEE. Trimming stripped 1 base from V and 4 bases from J, with 16 bases between. CDR3 length equals 16 residues. CDR3 sequence: CASSVMSGGKADTQYF. CDR3 DNA sequence: TGTGCCAGCAGCGTAATGTCAGGCGGTAAGGCAGATACGCAGTATTTT.

The chain uses TRBV9 and TRBJ2-3; D perhaps matches TRBD2 (6 bases). V lost 0 bases and J lost 3, with 14 bases in between. The CDR3 extends over 16 amino acids. Germline V gene lookup returns CDR1 SGDLS and CDR2 YYNGEE. CDR3: CASSVEEGVETDTQYF. In DNA, the CDR3 is TGTGCCAGCAGCGTAGAGGAGGGAGTCGAGACAGATACGCAGTATTTT.

The chain has TRBV5-1 and TRBJ2-3, with D tentatively TRBD1 or TRBD2 (5 bases each). Per the germline V gene, CDR1 is SGHRS and CDR2 is YFSETQ. There are 15 residues in the CDR3. Trimming took off 3 bases at V and 5 bases at J, with 16 bases between the two ends. This chain's CDR3 is CASSSRDPALDTQYF. The CDR3 nucleotides read TGCGCCAGCAGCTCCCGGGACCCCGCCCTAGATACGCAGTATTTT.